The clone carrying this T cell receptor beta chain turned up a few times. What it recognizes is unknown. This table comes from immunoSEQ multiplex PCR, and its TCRdb copy is limited to in-frame clones, with some not included. The sample comprises some 41,000 clones, about 70% of which are singletons, and 14% to 15% rests with the top ten. The sample belongs to a study of vaccination effects on CD4 cells after COVID-19. Prior to sequencing, the ViraFEST assay stimulated PBMC with viral peptide pools, which expanded the antigen-specific CD4+ T cells. After more than 8 days in culture, the CD4+ T cells were isolated. According to the study, vaccine recipients showed no prior SARS-CoV-2 infection and negative nucleocapsid antibodies. CDR1 SQVTM and CDR2 ANQGSEA come from the germline V gene. The CDR3 covers 13 residues. V dropped 5 bases and J dropped 5 bases, with 13 bases sitting between them. Study outcomes and limitations: The study got few convalescent patients and did not collect any early post-infection timepoints. Long after vaccination, the clones induced by infection and by vaccine shrank markedly in size.

This sequence joins TRBV29-1 and TRBJ2-1; D gene ambiguous. Sequenced material: CD4+ T cells from PBMCs cultured with HCoV-OC43 spike peptides, taken before COVID-19 vaccination. Subset noted: HCoV-OC43 spike overlapping peptide pool stimulation. This receptor was taken from a human donor who received a COVID-19 vaccine. The CDR3 reads CSVRHNHHNEQFF. The CDR3, as DNA: TGCAGCGTTCGACACAATCACCACAATGAGCAGTTCTTC.